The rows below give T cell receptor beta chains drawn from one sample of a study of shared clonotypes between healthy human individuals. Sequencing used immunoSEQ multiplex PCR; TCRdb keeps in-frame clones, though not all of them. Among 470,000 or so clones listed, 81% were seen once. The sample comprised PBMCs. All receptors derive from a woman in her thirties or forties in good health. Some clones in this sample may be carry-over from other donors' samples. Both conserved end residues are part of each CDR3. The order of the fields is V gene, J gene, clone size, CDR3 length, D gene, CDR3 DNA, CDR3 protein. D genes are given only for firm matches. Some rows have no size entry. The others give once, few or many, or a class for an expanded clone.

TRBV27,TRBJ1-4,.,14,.,TGTGCCAGCAGGCCCCGGGATTACAGTGAAAAACTGTTTTTT,CASRPRDYSEKLFF
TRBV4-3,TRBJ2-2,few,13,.,TGCGCCAGCAGCCGGGAACTGGAGGGGGGGCTGTTTTTT,CASSRELEGGLFF
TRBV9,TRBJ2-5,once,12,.,TGTGCCAGCGGGGGACCTGGGGAGACCCAGTACTTC,CASGGPGETQYF
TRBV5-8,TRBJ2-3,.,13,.,TGTGCCAGCAGCCTGCCGGATGGAGATACGCAGTATTTT,CASSLPDGDTQYF
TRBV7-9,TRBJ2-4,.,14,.,TGTGCCAGCAGCTTATCAGGTCCAGTCAACATTCAGTACTTC,CASSLSGPVNIQYF
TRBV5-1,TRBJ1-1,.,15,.,TGCGCCAGCAGCTTGGCCCTCACCGGATACACTGAAGCTTTCTTT,CASSLALTGYTEAFF
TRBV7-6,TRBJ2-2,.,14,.,TGTGCCAGCAGCACCCGACCAGAACACGGGGAGCTGTTTTTT,CASSTRPEHGELFF
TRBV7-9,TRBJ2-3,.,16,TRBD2,TGTGCCAGCAGCTTTGCAGCGGGAGGGTTGGGGGATACGCAGTATTTT,CASSFAAGGLGDTQYF
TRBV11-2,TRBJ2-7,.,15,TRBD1,TGTGCCAGCAGCGGACGACAGGGGGCTGCCTACGAGCAGTACTTC,CASSGRQGAAYEQYF
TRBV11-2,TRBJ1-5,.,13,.,TGTGCCAGCAGCTTAGAGCATAATCAGCCCCAGCATTTT,CASSLEHNQPQHF